This T cell receptor beta chain was documented in a study of radiation and T cells in renal cell carcinoma. The protocol was immunoSEQ multiplex PCR, while the TCRdb copy is restricted to in-frame clones and leaves out a portion. Here the sample spans some 150,000 clones, 87% being singletons. Time point of the sample: blood 2 weeks post-SBRT. The treatment is: 15 Gy SBRT to primary tumor, nephrectomy 4 weeks later. V lost 4 bases, J lost 3 bases, and 9 bases stayed unmatched. The CDR3 consists of 16 residues. From germline, CDR1 is MNHNS and CDR2 SASEGT. The sample was blood, taken from a patient whose treatment included radiotherapy and nephrectomy. This sequence joins TRBV6-1 and TRBJ2-3; 8 bases are shared with TRBD2. The sequence came from a woman aged 45-65 years with renal cell carcinoma. The CDR3 DNA reads TGTGCCAGCAGTGGGCGGATAGCGGGGTTTACAGATACGCAGTATTTT. Translating it yields CASSGRIAGFTDTQYF.